This is a list of T cell receptor beta chains from one sample in a study of response to subunit inactivated influenza vaccine. TCRdb reanalysed the RT-PCR reads using MiXCR and keeps one entry per CDR3 protein. This sample has around 750,000 distinct CDR3 sequences, with 21% found just once. This specimen was PBMCs from blood, taken 5 to 6 days after vaccination. These receptors originate from a man aged 45-65 years who received an inactivated influenza vaccine. Both conserved end residues are part of each CDR3. Fields, in order: clone size, D gene, J gene, V gene, CDR3 DNA, CDR3 protein. D genes are given only for firm matches. Clone size is shown for a subset of rows, as once, few, many or a class of expanded clone.

- | - | TRBJ2-1 | TRBV20-1 | TGCAGTGCTAGGGCGGGGTTCAATGAGCAGTTCTTC | CSARAGFNEQFF
few | - | TRBJ2-1 | TRBV6-4 | TGTGCCAGCAGTGACTCTATCGGAAGGGAGGAGCAGTTCTTC | CASSDSIGREEQFF
few | TRBD1 | TRBJ2-7 | TRBV29-1 | TGCAGCGTTGAAGAAGGGACAGACTACGAGCAGTACTTC | CSVEEGTDYEQYF
- | - | TRBJ2-5 | TRBV15 | TGTGCCACCAGCAGTAGGGGTAGCAAGGAGACCCAGTACTTC | CATSSRGSKETQYF
- | - | TRBJ2-7 | TRBV25-1 | TGTGCCAGCAGTGATTTAACGGGCGAGCAGTACTTC | CASSDLTGEQYF
- | TRBD1 | TRBJ2-4 | TRBV20-1 | TGCAGTGCTAGAGATACAGGACAGGGAAGAAACATTCAGTACTTC | CSARDTGQGRNIQYF
few | - | TRBJ2-5 | TRBV5-6 | TGTGCCAGCAGTCCACTAGCCCGAAGAGAGACCCAGTACTTC | CASSPLARRETQYF
few | - | TRBJ1-4 | TRBV28 | TGTGCCACCCTACGGGGCTTCACTAATGAAAAACTGTTTTTT | CATLRGFTNEKLFF
- | - | TRBJ2-1 | TRBV12-3/TRBV12-4 | TGTGCCAGCAGTTTTATGGGGGGAAGCTCCTACAATGAGCAGTTCTTC | CASSFMGGSSYNEQFF
few | TRBD2 | TRBJ2-1 | TRBV20-1 | TGCAGTGCTAGGGTCCCCAGACTAGCGGGAGGCAATGAGCAGTTCTTC | CSARVPRLAGGNEQFF
few | TRBD1 | TRBJ1-2 | TRBV6-1 | TGTGCCAGCGCGGACAGGGGGCTTATTGGCTACACCTTC | CASADRGLIGYTF
- | TRBD2 | TRBJ2-7 | TRBV5-1 | TGCGCCAGCAGCCCAACTAGCGGGAGGGCTCGAGAGCAGTACTTC | CASSPTSGRAREQYF
few | TRBD2 | TRBJ2-3 | TRBV15 | TGTGCCACCAGCAGCCGGGACTACACAGATACGCAGTATTTT | CATSSRDYTDTQYF
few | - | TRBJ2-1 | TRBV12-3/TRBV12-4 | TGTGCCAGCAGCACCGACGGTAATAGTTACAATGAGCAGTTCTTC | CASSTDGNSYNEQFF
- | - | TRBJ2-1 | TRBV5-1 | TGCGCCAGCAGCTTTTCGGCCCGGGGGTACAATGAGCAGTTCTTC | CASSFSARGYNEQFF
once | TRBD2 | TRBJ2-1 | TRBV7-9 | TGTGCCAGCAGCTTAGTACTAGCGGGAGACTTCCACAATGAGCAGTTCTTC | CASSLVLAGDFHNEQFF
few | - | TRBJ2-2 | TRBV10-3 | TGTGCCATCAGTTGGGACGGACCGAACACCGGGGAGCTGTTTTTT | CAISWDGPNTGELFF
- | TRBD1 | TRBJ2-2 | TRBV6-1 | TGTGCCAGCAGAACGGGACAGGGGGGCACCGGGGAGCTGTTTTTT | CASRTGQGGTGELFF
- | - | TRBJ2-1 | TRBV5-1 | TGCGCCAGCAGCTTGCAGTCAGGCGACTACAATGAGCAGTTCTTC | CASSLQSGDYNEQFF
few | - | TRBJ1-5 | TRBV20-1 | TGCAGTGCTACTGGGGGTTCCAATCAGCCCCAGCATTTT | CSATGGSNQPQHF
few | TRBD2 | TRBJ2-1 | TRBV7-8 | TGTGCCAGCAGCAACCCCCGGGAGGGAGGTCGGTACAATGAGCAGTTCTTC | CASSNPREGGRYNEQFF
- | - | TRBJ2-2 | TRBV7-8 | TGTGCCAGCCGCGAGGGGGGGCCACGGCGTCCCGGGGAGCTGTTTTTT | CASREGGPRRPGELFF
- | TRBD1 | TRBJ2-7 | TRBV7-9 | TGTGCCAGCAGCTCACAGGGGGACTCCGTGAGTTACGAGCAGTACTTC | CASSSQGDSVSYEQYF
few | TRBD2 | TRBJ2-5 | TRBV9 | TGTGCCAGCAGCGTAGGCGGGAGCTTGAAGACCCAGTACTTC | CASSVGGSLKTQYF
few | - | TRBJ1-3 | TRBV12-3/TRBV12-4 | TGTGCCAGCACCTCGAGAAACACCATATATTTT | CASTSRNTIYF
- | - | TRBJ1-5 | TRBV3-1 | TGTGCCAGCAGTTCCCCGAATCAGCCCCAGCATTTT | CASSSPNQPQHF
- | TRBD1 | TRBJ2-4 | TRBV11-2 | TGTGCCAGCAGCTTCGGGACAGGGGGGCTAGCAGCCAAAAACATTCAGTACTTC | CASSFGTGGLAAKNIQYF
few | TRBD2 | TRBJ2-7 | TRBV25-1 | TGTGCCAGCAGGATAGCGGGGGCCCCCAACGAGCAGTACTTC | CASRIAGAPNEQYF
few | - | TRBJ2-5 | TRBV20-1 | TGCAGTGCTAGAGAAGGTGGTGGACTCGAGACCCAGTACTTC | CSAREGGGLETQYF
few | TRBD1 | TRBJ2-5 | TRBV12-3/TRBV12-4 | TGTGCCAGTAAAGATGGGACAGAACTCCAAGAGACCCAGTACTTC | CASKDGTELQETQYF
- | - | TRBJ1-1 | TRBV27 | TGTGCCAGCAGGACCACTTTCGGGGGGACATTCGAAGCTTTCTTT | CASRTTFGGTFEAFF
few | - | TRBJ2-7 | TRBV6-1 | TGTGCCAGCAGCGGACAGCTTAGCTCCTACGAGCAGTACTTC | CASSGQLSSYEQYF
- | - | TRBJ2-7 | TRBV28 | TGTGCCAGCAACAGGGTCTCCAACGAGCAGTACTTC | CASNRVSNEQYF
few | - | TRBJ2-2 | TRBV7-9 | TGTGCCAGCAGCTTATACTTGGGTGGCACCGGGGAGCTGTTTTTT | CASSLYLGGTGELFF
few | TRBD2 | TRBJ2-7 | TRBV6-2/TRBV6-3 | TGTGCCAGCAGCCTCCGAGGAACCGGGACTAGCGAGCACGAGCAGTACTTC | CASSLRGTGTSEHEQYF
few | - | TRBJ1-1 | TRBV4-3 | TGCGCCAGCAGCCAAGATTGGGGGGACGCTGAAGCTTTCTTT | CASSQDWGDAEAFF
- | - | TRBJ2-1 | TRBV5-1 | TGCGCCAGCAGCTTGGGCCCAGCGGAAAAATACAATGAGCAGTTCTTC | CASSLGPAEKYNEQFF
- | - | TRBJ1-2 | TRBV7-2 | TGTGCCAGCAGCTTACTCAGAGAGTATGGCTACACCTTC | CASSLLREYGYTF
- | - | TRBJ2-1 | TRBV15 | TGTGCCACCAGCAGGCGACTAGAGGGGGGGAAGATGCAGTTCTTC | CATSRRLEGGKMQFF
few | - | TRBJ2-3 | TRBV12-3/TRBV12-4 | TGTGCCAGCAGTTTAGTACTTCTATCGGATACGCAGTATTTT | CASSLVLLSDTQYF
many | - | TRBJ1-4 | TRBV5-1 | TGCGCCAGCAGCTCAGGGTGGAAACTGTTTTTT | CASSSGWKLFF
many | TRBD1 | TRBJ2-5 | TRBV5-1 | TGCGCCAGCAGCCTCGACAGGGGATCAGAGACCCAGTACTTC | CASSLDRGSETQYF
- | - | TRBJ2-1 | TRBV29-1 | TGCAGCGTTGAACCGTTAGCGTATGAGCAGTTCTTC | CSVEPLAYEQFF
few | - | TRBJ2-7 | TRBV6-6 | TGTGCCAGCAGACCCGGGGGGCCCTACGAGCAGTACTTC | CASRPGGPYEQYF
few | TRBD1 | TRBJ2-7 | TRBV12-3/TRBV12-4 | TGTGCCAGCAGCCTGACAGGGTTGATTAACGAGCAGTACTTC | CASSLTGLINEQYF
many | TRBD2 | TRBJ2-1 | TRBV7-6 | TGTGCCAGCAGCCCGGGACTAGCGGGGTTCAACAATGAGCAGTTCTTC | CASSPGLAGFNNEQFF
- | TRBD1 | TRBJ2-3 | TRBV7-2 | TGTGCCAGCAGCTTATTTGGACAGGGTACAGATACGCAGTATTTT | CASSLFGQGTDTQYF
few | - | TRBJ1-2 | TRBV28 | TGTGCCAGCAGTTTATTGGGGACCTACTATGGCTACACCTTC | CASSLLGTYYGYTF
few | - | TRBJ1-2 | TRBV12-3/TRBV12-4 | TGTGCCAGCAGTCCGACCTTATTTGGCTACACCTTC | CASSPTLFGYTF
few | - | TRBJ2-3 | TRBV23-1 | TGCGCCAGCAAGTTGAGCCCAGATACGCAGTATTTT | CASKLSPDTQYF
few | - | TRBJ1-2 | TRBV4-3 | TGCGCCAGCAGCCAAGATCTAAGGATGGCTGGCTACACCTTC | CASSQDLRMAGYTF
- | - | TRBJ2-5 | TRBV7-2 | TGTGCCAGCAGCTTAGACAGGGTCGGAAAGACCCAGTACTTC | CASSLDRVGKTQYF
few | - | TRBJ2-3 | TRBV11-1 | TGTGCCAGCAGCTCCTTAGCCCTAGGGTGGATTACAGGCACAGATACGCAGTATTTT | CASSSLALGWITGTDTQYF
few | - | TRBJ2-2 | TRBV4-1 | TGCGCCAGCAGCCAAGATCATGGGGACACCGGGGAGCTGTTTTTT | CASSQDHGDTGELFF
few | TRBD1 | TRBJ2-2 | TRBV10-2 | TGCGCCAGCAGTGTAACAGGGGGCAGTACCGGGGAGCTGTTTTTT | CASSVTGGSTGELFF
once | TRBD1 | TRBJ1-2 | TRBV19 | TGTGCCAGTAGTATACCCAGGGGGAACTATGGCTACACCTTC | CASSIPRGNYGYTF
- | TRBD2 | TRBJ2-3 | TRBV11-2 | TGTGCCAGCAGCTACCCACTAGCGGGAGGGCGCGGTACGCAGTATTTT | CASSYPLAGGRGTQYF
many | - | TRBJ2-1 | TRBV5-1 | TGCGCCAGCAGCCGCCAGGGTAATGAGCAGTTCTTC | CASSRQGNEQFF
many | - | TRBJ1-2 | TRBV29-1 | TGCAGCGTTGACGGGCAGGGTGAGGGCTACACCTTC | CSVDGQGEGYTF
many | TRBD1 | TRBJ1-5 | TRBV29-1 | TGCAGCGTTGAAATACAGGGGAGCAATCAGCCCCAGCATTTT | CSVEIQGSNQPQHF